This TCR beta chain was recorded in a study of cytomegalovirus exposure and HLA in healthy donors. The PCR ran on 60 Vbeta and 13 Jbeta primers. Profiling relied on immunoSEQ multiplex PCR, and the TCRdb table lists in-frame clones only, not all of them. Of under 150,000 clones in the sample, around 81% were seen once. V lost 4 bases to trimming and J lost 7 bases, with 10 bases between them. From germline, CDR1 is MGHRA and CDR2 YSYEKL. The CDR3 sequence is 13 residues long. This clonotype was obtained from a man between 18 and 35 years old in good health and CMV-seronegative. The V and J genes are TRBV4-1 and TRBJ1-4; D gene uncertain. Input material: PBMCs. DNA for the CDR3: TGCGCCAGCAGCCTAACCACAAGTGAAAAACTGTTTTTT. Protein: CASSLTTSEKLFF.